This T cell receptor (beta chain) was captured by sequencing in a study of blood T cells in healthy people across ages. Study findings and constraints: Age advanced and TCR beta diversity per million T cells fell, roughly linearly.

Trimming cost V 3 bases and J 4 bases, with 13 bases left between them. The CDR3 runs to 15 residues. Per the germline V gene, CDR1 is KGHSH and CDR2 is LQKENI. PCR was performed a second time for roughly 7 to 11 cycles using a sample-barcoded 5' primer and a J-beta primer mix. TCRdb analysed the 5' RACE reads with MiXCR anew, one entry per CDR3 protein. The top ten hold around 4% of the sample, which has 1.5 million or so distinct CDR3 sequences, 35% to 45% seen once. There are a few counts of this clonotype. Its specificity is not known. This TCR came from a woman between 18 and 29 years old in good health. Sequences were obtained from blood. This rearrangement joins TRBV18 to TRBJ2-1, with D perhaps matching TRBD2 (5 bases). DNA for the CDR3: TGTGCCAGCTCACCGGGTACGGGAAAATACAATGAGCAGTTCTTC. Its translation: CASSPGTGKYNEQFF.